This TCR beta chain was documented in a study of human T cells and chemical hapten exposure (dated by TCRdb to 2020 to 2022). As for the study more broadly: For sensitization, 2% DPC in acetone was applied to a roughly 2 cm by roughly 2 cm area of upper inner arm skin. Weekly therapeutic DPC doses were additionally applied to the scalp of patients throughout the roughly 23-week study period. Patch testing on the upper back used Finn chambers containing 0.01% DPC, with scoring done after 6 days according to International Contact Dermatitis Research Group standards. Most of the patients in the cohort were female, and the cohort covered alopecia areata with under or over 50% scalp involvement, alopecia totalis and alopecia universalis. Libraries were combined into a pool for sequencing, and differences in TCR yield between samples came mainly from small differences in library volumes within the pool. This study followed changes in the peripheral blood TCR repertoire in vivo during primary and secondary sensitization of alopecia patients to the hapten diphenylcyclopropenone (DPC). Patient blood was sampled pre-sensitization (week 0) and at 2, 6 and about 24 weeks after DPC sensitization. Under 30 alopecia patients gave blood for TCR sequencing at one to four time points (pre-sensitization, 2, 6 and 24 weeks). From each blood RNA sample, both TCR alpha and TCR beta chains were sequenced. Study-wide conclusions, independent of this receptor: Because all patients had alopecia, a presumed autoimmune disease, the immune response of the patients might differ from that of healthy individuals. Repeated subsampling changed both the strength of the expansion versus patch-test correlation and the threshold at which that correlation became significant. The number of PT1 expanded TCRs positively correlated with patch test score, significant at thresholds 8, 16 and 32 but not 4. Significantly more large CDR3 similarity clusters were formed by expanded TCRs than by pre-sensitization or healthy control sets, consistent with antigen-driven responses. DPC sensitization did not change the number of TCRs with a frequency above 1 in 1000, and there was no evidence of changes in global repertoire structure.

The method behind the library was RACE. The sequencer listed for this sample is NextSeq 500. Library preparation attached unique molecular identifiers to individual cDNA molecules for quantitative, reproducible TCR counting. In the paper's pipeline: Samples had a median of approximately 93,000 TCRs, with a range from about 23,224 to 750,000. The Decombinator software suite was used to annotate the V, J and CDR3 of the TCR reads. To make PS versus PT1 abundance plots, every sample was subsampled to the same number of TCRs (28,000). TCRs were defined as expanded if absent before sensitization and observed at least eight times at the 2-week time point. TCRdb passed the public sequencing reads through fastp at Q25 and MiXCR, retaining productive beta sequences. Merged by CDR3 protein, the rows form single entries marked with the most common genes and DNA. The V and J calls, along with clone size, are taken from TCRdb and not from the paper's own processing. The sample yields some 52,000 distinct CDR3 sequences; approximately 11% were counted once. The ten largest clones add up to around 2% of the sample.

Of note for this clonotype: It has no known antigen specificity. No base qualities exist here, and no much larger clone lies one base off it.

Per the publication, the time point label means: patch test 1, 2 weeks after DPC sensitization. Reading the label with the study, this specimen's treatment or condition is: therapeutic diphenylcyclopropenone sensitization with weekly scalp DPC. Total RNA was isolated from unfractionated whole blood collected in Tempus Blood RNA tubes. Blood at each patch-test visit was drawn before the patch test was applied. To be eligible, patients had to be aged 18 to 70, diagnosed with alopecia and judged suitable for DPC therapy, while pregnant patients were excluded. From its cysteine to its phenylalanine, the CDR3 spans 14 amino acids. Only the CDR3 part of the read is kept: 42 bases, read in frame from the first base. The CDR1 and CDR2 encoded by the germline V gene are KGHSH and LQKENI. V is shortened by 6 bases, J by 3 bases, and the region joining them spans 12 bases.

The sample here was whole blood, taken in connection with sensitization to the hapten diphenylcyclopropenone (DPC). The chain uses TRBV18 and TRBJ1-5, with the D gene uncertain. The sequence came from a middle-aged woman with alopecia areata. Some clones in this sample may be carry-over from other donors' samples. CDR3 loop: CASSPDGINQPQHF. The nucleotides read TGTGCCAGCTCCCCAGACGGCATCAATCAGCCCCAGCATTTT. The CDR3, completed at both ends by the reference TRBV18 and TRBJ1-5 genes, gives the full variable domain NAGVMQNPRHLVRRRGQEARLRCSPMKGHSHVYWYRQLPEEGLKFMVYLQKENIIDESGMPKERFSAEFPKEGPSILRIQQVVRGDSAAYFCASSPDGINQPQHFGDGTRLSIL.